The source of this T cell receptor (beta chain) is a study of T cell responses to AZD1222 COVID-19 vaccine. Study in general: Samples with a second dose at about 4 or about 12 weeks were pooled together. Study observations and caveats: Most donors were white British, females outnumbered males, and clonal diversity was possibly underestimated. Targets within unmutated variant regions were reportedly found for nearly half of spike-specific TCRs. The study identified only a handful of AZD1222 recipients as seropositive at baseline.

The CDR3 is made up of 16 amino acids. Germline-derived CDR1 and CDR2 are MNHEY and SVGEGT. V lost 4 bases and J lost 2, with 16 bases in between. This clone was found once. Its specificity is unknown. The table came from immunoSEQ multiplex PCR; TCRdb's copy has only in-frame clones and leaves some out. The sample includes 130,000 or so clones, 90% to 95% of them seen just once. The clonotype was recovered from an adult in good health. The chain uses TRBV6-2 or TRBV6-3 and TRBJ2-3; D is ambiguous. Sequencing was performed on peripheral blood, taken on day 0 of AZD1222 vaccination. The CDR3 DNA is TGTGCCAGCAGTTCCCCCGGCGGCAGGATCACAGATACGCAGTATTTT. Its protein product is CASSSPGGRITDTQYF.